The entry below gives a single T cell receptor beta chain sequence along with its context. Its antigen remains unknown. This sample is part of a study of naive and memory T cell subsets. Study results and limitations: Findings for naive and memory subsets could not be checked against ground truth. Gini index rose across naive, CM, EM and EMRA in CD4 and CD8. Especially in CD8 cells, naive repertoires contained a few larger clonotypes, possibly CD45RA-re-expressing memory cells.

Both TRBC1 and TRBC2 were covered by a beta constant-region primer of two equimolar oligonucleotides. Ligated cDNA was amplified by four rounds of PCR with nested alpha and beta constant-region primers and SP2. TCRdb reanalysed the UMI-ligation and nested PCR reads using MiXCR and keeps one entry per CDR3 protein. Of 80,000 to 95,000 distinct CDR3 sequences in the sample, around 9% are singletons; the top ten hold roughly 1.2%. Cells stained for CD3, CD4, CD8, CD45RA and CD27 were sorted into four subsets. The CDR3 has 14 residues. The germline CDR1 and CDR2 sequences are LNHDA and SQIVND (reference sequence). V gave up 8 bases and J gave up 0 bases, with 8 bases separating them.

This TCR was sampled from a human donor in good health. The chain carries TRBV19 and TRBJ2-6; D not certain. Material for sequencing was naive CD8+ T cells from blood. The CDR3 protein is CASWADSGANVLTF. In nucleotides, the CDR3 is TGTGCCAGTTGGGCGGACTCTGGGGCCAACGTCCTGACTTTC. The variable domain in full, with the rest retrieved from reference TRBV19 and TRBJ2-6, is DGGITQSPKYLFRKEGQNVTLSCEQNLNHDAMYWYRQDPGQGLRLIYYSQIVNDFQKGDIAEGYSVSREKKESFPLTVTSAQKNPTAFYLCASWADSGANVLTFGAGSRLTVL.